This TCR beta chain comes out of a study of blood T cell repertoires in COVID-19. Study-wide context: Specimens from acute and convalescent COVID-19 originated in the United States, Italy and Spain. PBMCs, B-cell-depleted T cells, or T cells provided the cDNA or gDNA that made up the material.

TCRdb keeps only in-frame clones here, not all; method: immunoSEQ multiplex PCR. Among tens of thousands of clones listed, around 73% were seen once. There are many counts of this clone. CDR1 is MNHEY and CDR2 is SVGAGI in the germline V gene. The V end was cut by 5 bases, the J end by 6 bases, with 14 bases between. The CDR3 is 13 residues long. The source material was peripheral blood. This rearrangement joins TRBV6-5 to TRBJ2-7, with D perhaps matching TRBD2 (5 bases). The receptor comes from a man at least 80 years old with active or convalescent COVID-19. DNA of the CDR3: TGTGCCAGCAGTCACCCCGAGGGTGTCGAGCAGTACTTC. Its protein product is CASSHPEGVEQYF.